The text below deals with one T cell receptor beta chain. Its antigen is unknown. The assay was immunoSEQ multiplex PCR, and TCRdb's table has in-frame clones only and misses some. The table has 22,000 or so clones, just under 85% seen once; the top ten hold around 3%. The record originates from a study of lymphopenia after photon versus proton radiotherapy. Points from the study as a whole: Relative stability marked proton patients; photon patients lost diversity and naive cells. Larger post-nadir TCR diversity loss correlated inversely with survival in deceased patients.

This CDR3 spans 16 amino acids. Germline V lookup: CDR1 SGHDN, CDR2 FVKESK. Losses at the gene ends were 4 bases for V and 3 bases for J; bases not matched to a gene: 7. The origin of this receptor is a woman between 50 and 59 years old with pancreatic cancer. This rearrangement joins TRBV14 to TRBJ2-7; TRBD2 aligns across 12 bases. The sequenced sample was peripheral blood, obtained from a patient treated with photon-based radiotherapy. CDR3 protein: CASSLRATSGGYEQYF. The CDR3 DNA reads as TGTGCCAGCAGCCTCAGAGCGACTAGCGGGGGCTACGAGCAGTACTTC.